Included here is one T cell receptor (beta chain) sequence, with context. What it recognizes is unknown. The data belong to a study of OX40 agonist ivuxolimab in advanced cancers. The overall study: At 0.01 to 10 mg/kg, ivuxolimab was administered intravenously to patients every 2 weeks. Findings and caveats of the study: Clonal expansion was among the lowest in partial responders at 0.1-3.0 mg/kg, especially CD8+. Dose levels from 0.1 to 3.0 mg/kg saw CD4+ and CD8+ blood T cells expand clonally by week 6. Among T cells, CD8+ cells averaged more expanded clones than CD4+ cells.

Produced via immunoSEQ multiplex PCR; TCRdb's table is partial and in-frame only. This table has about 87,000 clones, roughly 83% appearing once. Sequences were derived from CD4+ or CD8+ T cells sorted from blood, sampled in a trial of the OX40 agonist ivuxolimab. The TCR was taken from an adult with an advanced solid tumor such as melanoma, head and neck, liver or kidney cancer.

CDR3 region: CASSEEVVGRGNEKLFF. CDR3 coding DNA: TGTGCCAGCAGTGAAGAGGTTGTGGGACGGGGTAATGAAAAACTGTTTTTT. This chain uses TRBV6-1 with TRBJ1-4, with a possible D match to TRBD1 (5 bases). The CDR3 runs 17 residues. V dropped 1 base and J dropped 4 bases, with 16 bases sitting between them. Germline CDR1 MNHNS, CDR2 SASEGT.